These 27 T cell receptor beta chains share one sample of origin, sequenced in a study of T cell repertoires in ileal Crohn's disease (dated by TCRdb to the late 2010s). The method behind the library was the immunoSEQ multiplex PCR assay. TCRdb limited this immuneACCESS table to in-frame rearrangements with V and J called. A share of clones is missing; checked studies link under half to unresolved V genes, and the rest is unexplained. The sample table shows some 28,000 clones, and over 75% are seen once. The ten largest make up roughly 20% of the sample. Material for sequencing was ileal tissue. The receptors come from an adult with Crohn's disease.

This clone has just one count. The chain couples TRBV5-1 to TRBJ2-1, with D hard to call. The CDR3 is made up of 14 amino acids. Germline V gives CDR1 SGHRS, CDR2 YFSETQ. Between the trimmed V and J ends, which lost 0 bases and 3 bases, there was a span of 7 bases. This chain's CDR3 is CASSLGLIYNEQFF. The CDR3 DNA sequence: TGCGCCAGCAGCTTGGGACTTATCTACAATGAGCAGTTCTTC.

The chain employs TRBV19 and TRBJ2-7; 10 bases map to TRBD2. In germline, CDR1 is LNHDA, CDR2 SQIVND (reference sequence). After removal of 3 bases from V and 6 bases from J, the junction contained 11 bases not matched to a gene. The CDR3 covers 16 residues. The CDR3 protein is CASSMSSGSVRGEQYF. CDR3 nucleotide sequence: TGTGCCAGTAGTATGTCTAGCGGGAGTGTTCGTGGCGAGCAGTACTTC. Drawing the rest from reference TRBV19 and TRBJ2-7, the complete variable domain is DGGITQSPKYLFRKEGQNVTLSCEQNLNHDAMYWYRQDPGQGLRLIYYSQIVNDFQKGDIAEGYSVSREKKESFPLTVTSAQKNPTAFYLCASSMSSGSVRGEQYFGPGTRLTVT.

This clone was observed a handful of times. This chain uses TRBV2 with TRBJ1-5; TRBD1 agrees at 8 bases. Germline V CDR1 and CDR2: SNHLY, FYNNEI. The CDR3 contains 14 residues. Trimming at V came to 6 bases and at J to 5 bases, leaving 6 bases not matched to a gene. Written as DNA, the CDR3 is TGTGCCAGCAGCCATACAGGGGGATATCAGCCCCAGCATTTT. This gives the protein CASSHTGGYQPQHF.

This clone was counted a single time. This sequence joins TRBV15 and TRBJ1-1, with D unclear. Trimming removed 6 bases at V and 6 bases at J, with 17 bases between. The germline V gene encodes CDR1 LNHNV and CDR2 YYDKDF (reference sequence). The CDR3 sequence is 14 residues long. The DNA of the CDR3 is TGTGCCACCAGTTCTGACTTAGGGAGGGCTGAAGCTTTCTTT. This gives the protein CATSSDLGRAEAFF.

This rearrangement joins TRBV4-1 to TRBJ2-7; D might be TRBD1 (6 bases). CDR1 and CDR2 from the germline V gene are MGHRA and YSYEKL. CDR3 size: 15 residues. With 2 bases removed from V and 3 bases from J, the gap between germline ends came to 14 bases. CDR3 bases: TGCGCCAGCAGCCAATGGGATGAACAGGGCTACGAGCAGTACTTC. This sequence encodes CASSQWDEQGYEQYF.

The chain links TRBV9 to TRBJ2-5; D ambiguous. There are 16 residues in the CDR3. Germline V gene sequence: CDR1 SGDLS, CDR2 YYNGEE. With 4 bases removed from V and 2 bases from J, the gap between germline ends came to 18 bases. Here the CDR3 DNA reads TGTGCCAGCAGCCCCGGCGGCGTGCCTTTTCAAGAGACCCAGTACTTC. This codes for CASSPGGVPFQETQYF. Variable domain in full (rest from reference TRBV9 and TRBJ2-5): DSGVTQTPKHLITATGQRVTLRCSPRSGDLSVYWYQQSLDQGLQFLIQYYNGEERAKGNILERFSAQQFPDLHSELNLSSLELGDSALYFCASSPGGVPFQETQYFGPGTRLLVL.

Details on this clone: Mismatch with germline at one junction end may stem from a read error. V gene TRBV19 combines with J gene TRBJ2-7; a weak D match, TRBD1 (6 bases). CDR1 is LNHDA, CDR2 SQIVND, per germline (reference sequence). The CDR3 spans 13 residues. CDR3 protein: CASTTGITNEQYF. Here the CDR3 DNA reads TGTGCAAGTACCACAGGGATTACGAACGAGCAGTACTTC. The full variable domain, with the rest looked up from reference TRBV19 and TRBJ2-7, is DGGITQSPKYLFRKEGQNVTLSCEQNLNHDAMYWYRQDPGQGLRLIYYSQIVNDFQKGDIAEGYSVSREKKESFPLTVTSAQKNPTAFYLCASTTGITNEQYFGPGTRLTVT.

This clone was detected only once. The DNA for the CDR3 is TGTGCCAGCAGCTTGGAGACAGGGGGGGGGACTGAAGCTTTCTTT. Its protein product is CASSLETGGGTEAFF. The V gene is TRBV5-4, the J gene TRBJ1-1; 9 positions match TRBD1. The CDR3 is made up of 15 amino acids. V lost 0 bases and J lost 5; bases outside the gene matches: 5. The germline CDR1 and CDR2 sequences are SGHNT and YYREEE (reference sequence).

This clone was seen a few times. The V and J genes are TRBV14 and TRBJ1-2; 10 nucleotides line up with TRBD1. Germline CDR1 and CDR2: SGHDN and FVKESK. The CDR3 contains 15 residues. After removal of 3 bases from V and 7 bases from J, the junction contained 8 bases not matched to a gene. CDR3 bases: TGTGCCAGCAGCCAGAACCGAGGGACAGGGGCTGGCTACACCTTC. This translates into CASSQNRGTGAGYTF.

V is TRBV25-1 and J is TRBJ2-3; D might be TRBD1 (7 bases). The V gene's germline CDR1 is MGHDK and CDR2 SYGVNS. Trimming removed 4 bases at V and 6 bases at J, with 14 bases between. This CDR3 is 14 amino acids long. This CDR3 is CASSVEGAGDTQYF. CDR3 sequence (DNA): TGTGCCAGCAGTGTGGAGGGGGCAGGTGATACGCAGTATTTT.

The rearrangement links TRBV30 to TRBJ1-1; D perhaps matches TRBD1 (6 bases). This CDR3 is built from 14 residues. The V end was cut by 0 bases, the J end by 7 bases, with 15 bases between. Per germline, CDR1 GTSNPN and CDR2 SVGIG (reference sequence). CDR3 nucleotides: TGTGCCTGGAGTGTGGGAAGGGGGACCGGTGAAGCTTTCTTT. As protein: CAWSVGRGTGEAFF.

In this sample, this clone turned up a few times. The chain recombines TRBV6-4 with TRBJ1-4; 9 bases are a match to TRBD1. The CDR3 runs 15 residues. Germline-derived CDR1 and CDR2 are MRHNA and SNTAGT. The J segment lost 10 bases and the V segment lost 0 bases, leaving 6 bases of the junction unmatched. The CDR3 spells CASSDSGTGKGKLFF. Here the CDR3 DNA reads TGTGCCAGCAGTGACTCCGGGACAGGGAAAGGAAAACTGTTTTTT.

This chain uses TRBV5-1 with TRBJ2-1, with TRBD2 identical over 7 bases. The CDR3 loop spans 15 amino acids. Germline V lookup: CDR1 SGHRS, CDR2 YFSETQ. V lost 5 bases to trimming and J lost 6 bases; unmatched junction nucleotides: 11. Here the CDR3 DNA reads TGCGCCAGCAGAAGCACAACTAGCGAGATCAATGAGCAGTTCTTC. This codes for CASRSTTSEINEQFF.

This chain connects TRBV30 to TRBJ2-3, with D tentatively TRBD2 (6 bases). The V gene lost 1 base and the J gene lost 0 bases, with 11 bases spanning the gap. Looked up from germline, CDR1 is GTSNPN and CDR2 is SVGIG (reference sequence). This CDR3 contains 15 residues. Here the CDR3 reads CAWSGGASSTDTQYF. The CDR3 bases are TGTGCCTGGAGTGGCGGGGCCTCTAGCACAGATACGCAGTATTTT. The variable domain in full, completed from reference TRBV30 and TRBJ2-3, reads SQTIHQWPATLVQPVGSPLSLECTVEGTSNPNLYWYRQAAGRGLQLLFYSVGIGQISSEVPQNLSASRPQDRQFILSSKKLLLSDSGFYLCAWSGGASSTDTQYFGPGTRLTVL.

The chain has TRBV19 and TRBJ2-1, with a weak D call TRBD2 (6 bases). V was pared by 7 bases and J by 1 base, with 14 bases between. CDR3 size: 15 residues. Germline V CDR1 and CDR2: LNHDA, SQIVND (reference sequence). CDR3 protein: CASTPPTSSYNEQFF. CDR3 in DNA: TGTGCCAGTACCCCCCCGACTAGTTCCTACAATGAGCAGTTCTTC.

The V gene is TRBV6-6, the J gene TRBJ1-5; unclear D gene. Trimming took off 6 bases at V and 5 bases at J, with 11 bases between the two ends. CDR3 length: 13 residues. Germline CDR1 reads MNHNY; CDR2 reads SVGAGI (reference sequence). CDR3 nucleotides: TGTGCCAGCAGGTCAGGTCAATATCAGCCCCAGCATTTT. This encodes CASRSGQYQPQHF.

This sequence joins TRBV5-1 and TRBJ2-1, with TRBD1 identical over 7 bases. The CDR3 sequence is 14 residues long. Germline loops: CDR1 SGHRS, CDR2 YFSETQ. With 2 bases clipped from V and 6 bases from J, the junction kept 5 bases outside the gene matches. The CDR3 sequence: CASSLTGTVNEQFF. CDR3 in DNA: TGCGCCAGCAGCTTAACCGGGACAGTCAATGAGCAGTTCTTC.

The rearrangement links TRBV11-1 to TRBJ2-4; no clear D. Trimming removed 1 base at V and 15 bases at J, with 16 bases between. The CDR3 totals 13 residues. Germline V gene data show CDR1 as SGHAT and CDR2 as FQDESV (reference sequence). CDR3 residues: CASSLDPGHASYF. The CDR3 nucleotides are TGTGCCAGCAGCTTAGACCCAGGCCATGCTTCGTACTTC. The full variable domain, completed using reference TRBV11-1 and TRBJ2-4, is EAEVAQSPRYKITEKSQAVAFWCDPISGHATLYWYRQILGQGPELLVQFQDESVVDDSQLPKDRFSAERLKGVDSTLKIQPAELGDSAMYLCASSLDPGHASYFGAGTRLSVL.

This clone was observed a handful of times. V is TRBV9 and J is TRBJ2-3; the match to TRBD2 covers 7 bases. Looked up from germline, CDR1 is SGDLS and CDR2 is YYNGEE. Unmatched junction bases numbered 19, after V lost 4 bases and J lost 8 bases. The CDR3 covers 17 residues. The CDR3 DNA reads TGTGCCAGCAGCCCTCAGATGCGACTAGCCGGGGATCTTACGCAGTATTTT. It codes for CASSPQMRLAGDLTQYF.

J is TRBJ2-3 and V is TRBV7-6; 7 bases map to TRBD1. This CDR3 region has 16 residues. CDR1 is SGHVS, CDR2 FNYEAQ, per germline. The V and J ends lost 1 base and 3 bases, in that order; junction bases with no gene match: 7. CDR3 in amino acids: CASSLGVGGETDTQYF. The CDR3 DNA reads TGTGCCAGCAGCTTAGGGGTAGGGGGCGAAACAGATACGCAGTATTTT.

The CDR3 spells CASSPWTSGYRETQYF. CDR3 DNA: TGTGCCAGCAGCCCTTGGACTAGCGGTTATAGGGAGACCCAGTACTTC. The V and J genes are TRBV9 and TRBJ2-5; 10 nucleotides line up with TRBD2. With 4 bases clipped from V and 5 bases from J, the junction kept 11 bases outside the gene matches. The CDR3 loop spans 16 amino acids. Per the germline V gene, CDR1 is SGDLS and CDR2 is YYNGEE.

The CDR3, as DNA: TGCGCCAGCAGCTTGGTCCAAAGGGAGCTGTTTTTT. The encoded protein is CASSLVQRELFF. The genes are TRBV5-1 and TRBJ2-2; D unresolved. The CDR3 has 12 residues. Trimming stripped 0 bases from V and 9 bases from J, with 6 bases between. CDR1 is SGHRS, CDR2 YFSETQ, per germline.

The CDR3 nucleotides are TGTGCCAGCAGTGAAACTAGCGGTCAGGTGGCCCAGTACTTC. Its protein product is CASSETSGQVAQYF. The V gene is TRBV2, the J gene TRBJ2-5, with 8 nucleotides matching TRBD2. CDR1 and CDR2 (germline): SNHLY, FYNNEI. The CDR3 totals 14 residues. The V gene end was trimmed by 2 bases and the J gene end by 9 bases; junction bases not matched to a gene: 8. Using reference TRBV2 and TRBJ2-5 for the parts outside the CDR3, the full variable domain is EPEVTQTPSHQVTQMGQEVILRCVPISNHLYFYWYRQILGQKVEFLVSFYNNEISEKSEIFDDQFSVERPDGSNFTLKIRSTKLEDSAMYFCASSETSGQVAQYFGPGTRLLVL.

The chain carries TRBV5-4 and TRBJ2-2; possible D gene TRBD1, 6 bases. Looked up from germline, CDR1 is SGHNT and CDR2 is YYREEE (reference sequence). CDR3 length: 13 residues. Trimming stripped 3 bases from V and 5 bases from J, with 8 bases between. This CDR3 is CASSSQGTGELFF. The CDR3 DNA reads as TGTGCCAGCAGCTCACAGGGAACCGGGGAGCTGTTTTTT.

This rearrangement joins TRBV6-6 to TRBJ1-1; possibly TRBD1 for D (5 bases). The CDR3 contains 13 residues. CDR1 is MNHNY, CDR2 SVGAGI, per germline (reference sequence). With 9 bases removed from V and 4 bases from J, the gap between germline ends came to 15 bases. The CDR3 reads CASSGHPLTEAFF. CDR3 nucleotide sequence: TGTGCCAGTTCAGGACATCCACTCACTGAAGCTTTCTTT.

The chain employs TRBV5-4 and TRBJ1-5; 7 nucleotides agree with TRBD1. The germline CDR1 and CDR2 sequences are SGHNT and YYREEE (reference sequence). The CDR3 loop spans 14 amino acids. The J segment lost 9 bases and the V segment lost 3 bases, leaving 9 bases of the junction unmatched. CDR3 sequence: CASSSWDSLTPQHF. CDR3 DNA: TGTGCCAGCAGCTCCTGGGACAGTCTTACGCCCCAGCATTTT.

V and J are TRBV5-1 and TRBJ2-1, with TRBD2 identical over 12 bases. V shed 4 bases, J shed 7 bases, and the junction held 6 bases outside the gene matches. CDR1 and CDR2 (germline): SGHRS, YFSETQ. The length of the CDR3 is 15 residues. This CDR3 is CASSPRLAGGNEQFF. The DNA of the CDR3 is TGCGCCAGCAGCCCCAGGCTAGCGGGAGGGAATGAGCAGTTCTTC.